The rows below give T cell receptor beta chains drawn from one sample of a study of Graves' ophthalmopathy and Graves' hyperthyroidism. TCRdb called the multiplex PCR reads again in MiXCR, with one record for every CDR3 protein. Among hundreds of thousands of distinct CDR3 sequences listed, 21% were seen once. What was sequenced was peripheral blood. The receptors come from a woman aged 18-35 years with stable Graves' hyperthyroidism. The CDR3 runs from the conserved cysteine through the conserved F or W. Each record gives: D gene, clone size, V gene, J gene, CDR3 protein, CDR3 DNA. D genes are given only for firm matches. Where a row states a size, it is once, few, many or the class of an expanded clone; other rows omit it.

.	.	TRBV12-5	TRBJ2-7	CASGSTYEQYF	TGTGCTAGTGGATCTACCTACGAGCAGTACTTC
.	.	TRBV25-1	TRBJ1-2	CASKRAPLRPLLNYGYTF	TGTGCCAGCAAAAGGGCCCCCTTGAGGCCGCTCCTTAACTATGGCTACACCTTC
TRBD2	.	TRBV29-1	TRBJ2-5	CSVGAGLAGGMGETQYF	TGCAGCGTGGGAGCGGGACTAGCGGGAGGTATGGGAGAGACCCAGTACTTC
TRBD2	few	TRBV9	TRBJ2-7	CASSVGSSGTYYEQYF	TGTGCCAGCAGCGTAGGATCGAGCGGGACTTACTACGAGCAGTACTTC
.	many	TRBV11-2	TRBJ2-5	CASSLAQGSGYRTQYF	TGTGCCAGCAGCTTAGCGCAGGGGTCGGGGTATCGGACCCAGTACTTC
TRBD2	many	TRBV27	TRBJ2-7	CASSGGFWSGRNEQYF	TGTGCCAGCAGTGGCGGTTTTTGGAGCGGGAGAAACGAGCAGTACTTC
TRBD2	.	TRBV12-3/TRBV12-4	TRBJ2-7	CASRARLAGQGEQYF	TGTGCCAGCAGGGCAAGACTAGCGGGACAAGGCGAGCAGTACTTC
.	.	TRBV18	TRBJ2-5	CASSPRRREETQYF	TGTGCCAGCTCACCTCGGAGGAGAGAAGAGACCCAGTACTTC
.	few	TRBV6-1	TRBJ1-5	CASGAGDQPQHF	TGTGCCAGCGGGGCAGGGGATCAGCCCCAGCATTTT
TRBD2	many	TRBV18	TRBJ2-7	CASSPPGTRDEQYF	TGTGCCAGCTCACCACCGGGGACTAGGGACGAGCAGTACTTC
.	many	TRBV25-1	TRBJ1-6	CASTEGVGGNSPLHF	TGTGCCAGCACCGAGGGCGTCGGGGGCAATTCACCCCTCCACTTT
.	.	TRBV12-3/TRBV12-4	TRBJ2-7	CASSLGLTGPLEQYF	TGTGCCAGCAGTTTAGGGCTGACTGGTCCCCTCGAGCAGTACTTC
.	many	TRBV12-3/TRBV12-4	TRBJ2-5	CASSGAGKGVETQYF	TGTGCCAGCAGTGGGGCAGGGAAGGGGGTAGAGACCCAGTACTTC
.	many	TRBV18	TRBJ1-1	CASSPAGGNTEAFF	TGTGCCAGCTCACCAGCAGGAGGGAACACTGAAGCTTTCTTT
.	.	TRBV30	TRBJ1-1	CAWSVGSTEAFF	TGTGCCTGGAGTGTGGGCAGCACTGAAGCTTTCTTT
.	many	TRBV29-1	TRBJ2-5	CSVVKRGMKETQYF	TGCAGCGTTGTAAAGAGGGGAATGAAAGAGACCCAGTACTTC